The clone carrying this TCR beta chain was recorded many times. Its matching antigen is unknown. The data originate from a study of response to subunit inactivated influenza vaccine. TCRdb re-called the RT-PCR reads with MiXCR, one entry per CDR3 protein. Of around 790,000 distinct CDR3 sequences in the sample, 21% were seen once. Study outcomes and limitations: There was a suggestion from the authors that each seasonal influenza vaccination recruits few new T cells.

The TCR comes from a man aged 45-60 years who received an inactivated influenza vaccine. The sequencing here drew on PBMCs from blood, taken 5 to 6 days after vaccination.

This chain's CDR3 is CASSPQSGVTGELFF. The CDR3 coding sequence is TGCGCCAGCAGCCCACAGTCGGGGGTTACCGGGGAGCTGTTTTTT. The chain combines TRBV5-1 with TRBJ2-2; TRBD2 might be the D (6 bases). CDR1 is SGHRS, CDR2 YFSETQ, per germline. V was clipped by 4 bases and J by 5 bases, with 15 bases between them. This CDR3 comprises 15 residues.